These 11 T cell receptor beta chains came from one sample sequenced in a study of T cells after yellow fever vaccination. From the 5' RACE reads, TCRdb called clonotypes with MiXCR, one entry per CDR3 protein. The sample holds approximately 300,000 distinct CDR3 sequences, roughly a tenth seen once. The sample was CD4+ T cells sorted from PBMCs, taken 45 days after the yellow fever booster vaccination. The receptors were gathered from a man aged 18 to 29 who received the YFV17D yellow fever vaccine.

This clonotype has only a few counts. V and J are TRBV29-1 and TRBJ2-6; D unclear. This CDR3 has 14 residues. The germline V gene has CDR1 SQVTM and CDR2 ANQGSEA. Trimming pared 1 base from V and 3 bases from J, leaving 7 bases between. The CDR3 DNA reads as TGCAGCGTTGAAGTGCTGGATGGGGCCAACGTCCTGACTTTC. It translates to CSVEVLDGANVLTF.

This chain joins TRBV5-6 and TRBJ2-5, with D uncertain. V lost 0 bases, J lost 10 bases, and 10 bases lay in between. The CDR3 totals 12 residues. The V gene's germline CDR1 is SGHDT and CDR2 YYEEEE. The chain's CDR3 is CASSLELRSQYF. DNA for the CDR3: TGTGCCAGCAGCTTGGAGCTCCGAAGCCAGTACTTC.

The table lists this clonotype with a few counts. J is TRBJ2-3 and V is TRBV7-2; 8 bases map to TRBD2. Germline V gives CDR1 SGHTA, CDR2 FQGNSA. The CDR3 runs 16 residues. The ends lost 2 bases at V and 6 bases at J; junction bases unmatched: 10. DNA of the CDR3: TGTGCCAGCAGCTTACCAGGCGGGGGGCTTAAGGATACGCAGTATTTT. This codes for CASSLPGGGLKDTQYF.

The CDR3 DNA reads TGTGCCACCAGTGATCCCCGGGACAGGGGTTTCAATGAGCAGTTCTTC. Translation: CATSDPRDRGFNEQFF. The rearrangement joins TRBV24-1 to TRBJ2-1, with 10 bases matching TRBD1. The CDR3 spans 16 residues. Germline V gene data show CDR1 as KGHDR and CDR2 as SFDVKD. V was clipped by 3 bases and J by 6 bases; unmatched bases: 7.

CDR3 in DNA: TGTGCCACCAGTGATCAGGACCGCGAGCAGTTCTTC. Its protein is CATSDQDREQFF. The gene calls are TRBV24-1 and TRBJ2-1, with unresolved D. Germline V lookup: CDR1 KGHDR, CDR2 SFDVKD. This CDR3 spans 12 amino acids. Trimming pared 3 bases from V and 10 bases from J, leaving 9 bases between.

This clonotype has just a few counts. The chain combines TRBV5-1 with TRBJ2-7; D gene ambiguous. The germline CDR1 and CDR2 sequences are SGHRS and YFSETQ. Trimming took off 4 bases at V and 2 bases at J, with 13 bases between the two ends. The CDR3 covers 14 residues. CDR3 in DNA: TGCGCCAGCAGCGCCACCCGACCGACCTACGAGCAGTACTTC. Its translation is CASSATRPTYEQYF.

At least ten counts were recorded for this clonotype. The chain joins TRBV7-9 to TRBJ1-1; 7 nucleotides match TRBD1. The CDR3 contains 13 residues. Germline V gives CDR1 SEHNR, CDR2 FQNEAQ (reference sequence). V shed 5 bases, J shed 4 bases, and the junction held 4 bases outside the gene matches. CDR3 in DNA: TGTGCCAGCAGCCCCCGGACAGGCACTGAAGCTTTCTTT. This translates into CASSPRTGTEAFF.

The sample holds many counts of this clonotype. V and J are TRBV7-6 and TRBJ2-7; D might be TRBD1 (5 bases). Germline V gene lookup returns CDR1 SGHVS and CDR2 FNYEAQ. The CDR3 contains 14 residues. The germline V and J ends were trimmed by 2 bases and 0 bases, with 8 bases remaining between them. CDR3 bases: TGTGCCAGCAGCTTACAGACAGCCTCCTACGAGCAGTACTTC. Its protein is CASSLQTASYEQYF.

The V call is TRBV5-4, the J call TRBJ2-1; either TRBD1 or TRBD2 may supply D (5 bases each). Trimming took off 4 bases at V and 4 bases at J, with 15 bases between the two ends. The CDR3 consists of 15 residues. The V gene's germline CDR1 is SGHNT and CDR2 YYREEE (reference sequence). The CDR3 coding sequence is TGTGCCAGCAGCGAGACAGCGGATGGATACAATGAGCAGTTCTTC. This codes for CASSETADGYNEQFF.

This clonotype appeared a few times. The V and J genes are TRBV9 and TRBJ2-1; D not resolved. This CDR3 has 19 amino acids. CDR1 is SGDLS, CDR2 YYNGEE, per germline. Trimming left V 2 bases short and J 0 bases short, with 21 bases between. CDR3 protein: CASSVWEPIYPSSYNEQFF. In DNA, the CDR3 is TGTGCCAGCAGCGTTTGGGAACCGATCTACCCGAGCTCCTACAATGAGCAGTTCTTC.

This clonotype has more than one count but fewer than ten. The chain uses TRBV11-3 and TRBJ1-1; the match to TRBD1 covers 7 bases. The CDR3 is 15 amino acids. Germline trimming cut 1 base from V and 1 base from J; bases unmatched to any gene: 3. Per the germline V gene, CDR1 is SGHNT and CDR2 is YENEEA. CDR3 bases: TGTGCCAGCAGCTTAGGGGGACAGCAGAACACTGAAGCTTTCTTT. Amino acids: CASSLGGQQNTEAFF.